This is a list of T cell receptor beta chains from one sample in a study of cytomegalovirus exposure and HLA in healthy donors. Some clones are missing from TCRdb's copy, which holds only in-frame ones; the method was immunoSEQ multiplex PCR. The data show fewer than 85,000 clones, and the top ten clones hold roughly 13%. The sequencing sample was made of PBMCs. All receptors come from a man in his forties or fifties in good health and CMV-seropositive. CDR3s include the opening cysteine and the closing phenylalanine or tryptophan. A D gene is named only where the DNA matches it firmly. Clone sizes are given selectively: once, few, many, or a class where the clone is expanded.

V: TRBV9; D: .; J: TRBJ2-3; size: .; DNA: TGTGCCAGCAGCCGGCAGGCCACAGATACGCAGTATTTT; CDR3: CASSRQATDTQYF
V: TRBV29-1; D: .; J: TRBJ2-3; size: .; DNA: TGCAGCGTAGGGGGCACAGATACGCAGTATTTT; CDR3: CSVGGTDTQYF
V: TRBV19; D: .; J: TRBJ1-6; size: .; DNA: TGTGCCAGTAGTCGACGCTCGGGCTATAATTCACCCCTCCACTTT; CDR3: CASSRRSGYNSPLHF
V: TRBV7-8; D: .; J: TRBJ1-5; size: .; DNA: TGTGCCAGCAGCCCCGACAGCTATCAGCCCCAGCATTTT; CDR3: CASSPDSYQPQHF
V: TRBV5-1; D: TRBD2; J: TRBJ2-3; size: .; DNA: TGCGCCAGCAGCTTGGGCGGGGGGCGAAGGGATACGCAGTATTTT; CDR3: CASSLGGGRRDTQYF
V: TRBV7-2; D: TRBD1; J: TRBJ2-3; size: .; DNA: TGTGCCAGCAGCCCAGACAGGGTAGGGGATACGCAGTATTTT; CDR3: CASSPDRVGDTQYF
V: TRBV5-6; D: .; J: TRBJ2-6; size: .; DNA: TGTGCCAGCAGCTTGGCCGGGGGGCATGGGGCCAACGTCCTGACTTTC; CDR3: CASSLAGGHGANVLTF
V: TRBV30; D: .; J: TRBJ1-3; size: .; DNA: TGTGCCTGGAGTTATGGAAACACCATATATTTT; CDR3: CAWSYGNTIYF
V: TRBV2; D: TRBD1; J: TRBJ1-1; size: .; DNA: TGTGCCAGCAGTACGCCCGGGACAGGGCCGAACACTGAAGCTTTCTTT; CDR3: CASSTPGTGPNTEAFF
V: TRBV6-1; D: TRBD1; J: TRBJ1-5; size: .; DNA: TGTGCCAGCAGTTCCGGGACAGGTCAGCATTTT; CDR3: CASSSGTGQHF
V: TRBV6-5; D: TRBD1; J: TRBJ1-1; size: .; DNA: TGTGCCAGCAGTCCAGGGGGCGGGATTGAAGCTTTCTTT; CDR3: CASSPGGGIEAFF
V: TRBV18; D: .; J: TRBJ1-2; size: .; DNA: TGTGCCAGCTCACCGGTCTCCGAGGGTGGCTACACCTTC; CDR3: CASSPVSEGGYTF
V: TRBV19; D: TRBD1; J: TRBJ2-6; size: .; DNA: TGTGCCAGTAGTATACCTCAGGGGGCTGGGGCCAACGTCCTGACTTTC; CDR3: CASSIPQGAGANVLTF
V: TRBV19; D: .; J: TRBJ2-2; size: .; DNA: TGTGCCCTCCAACGGGACACCGGGGAGCTGTTTTTT; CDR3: CALQRDTGELFF
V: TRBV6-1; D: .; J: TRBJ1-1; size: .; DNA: TGTGCCAGCAGCTTTAATGGGCCTGAAGCTTTCTTT; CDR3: CASSFNGPEAFF
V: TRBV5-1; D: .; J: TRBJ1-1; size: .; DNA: TGCGCCAGCAGCTCGGACAGTATCGGCACTGAAGCTTTCTTT; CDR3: CASSSDSIGTEAFF
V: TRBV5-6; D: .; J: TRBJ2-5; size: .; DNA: TGTGCCAGCAGCCCTTCCACAGGGTCGGAGACCCAGTACTTC; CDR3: CASSPSTGSETQYF
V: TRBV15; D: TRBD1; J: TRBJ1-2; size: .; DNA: TGTGCCACCAGCTCTGAGACAGGGGACTATGGCTACACCTTC; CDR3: CATSSETGDYGYTF
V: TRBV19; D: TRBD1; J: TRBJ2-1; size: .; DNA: TGTGCCAGTAGTATGGGACAGGGATTACCACAAAGCTCCTACAATGAGCAGTTCTTC; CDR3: CASSMGQGLPQSSYNEQFF
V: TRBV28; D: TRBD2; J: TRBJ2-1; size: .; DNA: TGTGCCAGCACCCGGGGGGGGAGCTCCTACAATGAGCAGTTCTTC; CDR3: CASTRGGSSYNEQFF
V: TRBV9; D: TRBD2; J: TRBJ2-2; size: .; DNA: TGTGCCAGCAGCGTAGAAAGCGGGGCTAACACCGGGGAGCTGTTTTTT; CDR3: CASSVESGANTGELFF
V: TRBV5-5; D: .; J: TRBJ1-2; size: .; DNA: TGTGCCAGCAGCTTGGTGGGGAGCCTCGATGGCTACACCTTC; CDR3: CASSLVGSLDGYTF
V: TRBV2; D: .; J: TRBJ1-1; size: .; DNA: TGTGCCAGCAGTGGCGACAGGAACACTGAAGCTTTCTTT; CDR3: CASSGDRNTEAFF
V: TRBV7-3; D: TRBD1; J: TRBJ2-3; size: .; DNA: TGTGCCAGCAGTCCAGGACAGGGTAGCACAGATACGCAGTATTTT; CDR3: CASSPGQGSTDTQYF
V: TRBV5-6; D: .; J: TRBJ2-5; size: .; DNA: TGTGCCAGCAGCTTGGGACCCGCGGGGACCCAGTACTTC; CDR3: CASSLGPAGTQYF
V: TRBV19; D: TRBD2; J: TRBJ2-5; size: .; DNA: TGTGCCAGTAGTATAAGAGATAGCGGGAGGGCTGATGGGGCCCAGTACTTC; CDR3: CASSIRDSGRADGAQYF
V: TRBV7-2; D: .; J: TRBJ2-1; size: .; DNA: TGTGCCAGCAGCTTAGGGCCGAACTACAATGAGCAGTTCTTC; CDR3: CASSLGPNYNEQFF
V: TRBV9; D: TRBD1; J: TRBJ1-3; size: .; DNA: TGTGCCAGCAGCGTCGAGACAGGGTTAGGAAACACCATATATTTT; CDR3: CASSVETGLGNTIYF
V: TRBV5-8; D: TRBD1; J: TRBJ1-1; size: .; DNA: TGTGCCAGCAGCTGGGACAGGGTAGGGGACACTGAAGCTTTCTTT; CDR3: CASSWDRVGDTEAFF
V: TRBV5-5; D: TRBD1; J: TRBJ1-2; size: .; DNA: TGTGCCAGCAGCCGGACAGGGGAATTATTGTATGGCTACACCTTC; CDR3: CASSRTGELLYGYTF
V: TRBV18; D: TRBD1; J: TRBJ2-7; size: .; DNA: TGTGCCAGCTCACAATTACTGGGACAGGGGAACGAGCAGTACTTC; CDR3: CASSQLLGQGNEQYF
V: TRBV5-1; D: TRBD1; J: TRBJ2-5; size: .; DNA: TGCGCCAGCAGCCCGACCGGGACAGGTGCTGAGACCCAGTACTTC; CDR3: CASSPTGTGAETQYF
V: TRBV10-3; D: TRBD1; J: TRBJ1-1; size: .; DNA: TGTGCCATCAGTCCAACGGGACAGGCGGTGAACACTGAAGCTTTCTTT; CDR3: CAISPTGQAVNTEAFF
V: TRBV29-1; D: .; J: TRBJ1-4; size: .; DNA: TGCAGCGTTGAAGATCCACCGGGGTCTGAAAAACTGTTTTTT; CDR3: CSVEDPPGSEKLFF
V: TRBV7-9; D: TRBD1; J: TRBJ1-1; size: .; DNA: TGTGCCAGCAGCTCAACGGGGACAGCGAACACTGAAGCTTTCTTT; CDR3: CASSSTGTANTEAFF
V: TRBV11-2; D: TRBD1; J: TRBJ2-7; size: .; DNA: TGTGCCAGCAGCTTATCTCCGGGACAGGGGGCCTCCTACGAGCAGTACTTC; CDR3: CASSLSPGQGASYEQYF
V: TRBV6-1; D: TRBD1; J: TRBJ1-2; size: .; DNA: TGTGCCAGCAGTGTCTTCGGACAGGGGGATGGCTACACCTTC; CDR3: CASSVFGQGDGYTF
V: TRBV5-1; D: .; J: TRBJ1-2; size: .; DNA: TGCGCCAGCAGCTTGAAGCAGGGAGGAGGCTACACCTTC; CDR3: CASSLKQGGGYTF
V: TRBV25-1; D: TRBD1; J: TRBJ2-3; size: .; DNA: TGTGCCAGCAGTTCTCAGGGGGATCGGACAGGGTTAACAGATACGCAGTATTTT; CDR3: CASSSQGDRTGLTDTQYF
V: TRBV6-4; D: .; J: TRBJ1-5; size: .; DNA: TGTGCCAGCAGTGCTACTCTGGAGCAGCCCCAGCATTTT; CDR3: CASSATLEQPQHF
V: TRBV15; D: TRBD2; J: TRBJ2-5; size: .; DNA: TGTGCCACCAGCACGGGGGGAGAGACCCAGTACTTC; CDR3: CATSTGGETQYF
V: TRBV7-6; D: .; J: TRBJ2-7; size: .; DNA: TGTGCCAGCAGCTTAGACAGCCTCAGCTCCTACGAGCAGTACTTC; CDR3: CASSLDSLSSYEQYF
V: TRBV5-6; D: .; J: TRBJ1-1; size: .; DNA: TGTGCCAGCAGCTTAATATACCCCAGTGAAGATTTCTTT; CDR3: CASSLIYPSEDFF
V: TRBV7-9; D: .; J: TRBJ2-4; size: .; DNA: TGTGCCAGCAGCTTAGGAGGGCCCAAGAACATTCAGTACTTC; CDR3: CASSLGGPKNIQYF
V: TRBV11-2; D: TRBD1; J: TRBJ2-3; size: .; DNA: TGTGCCAGCAGCTTCGGGCAGGGGGTACTTTATACGCAGTATTTT; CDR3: CASSFGQGVLYTQYF
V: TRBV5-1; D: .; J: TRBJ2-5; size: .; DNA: TGCGCCAGCAGCATCCAGGCGCCCCAAGAGACCCAGTACTTC; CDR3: CASSIQAPQETQYF
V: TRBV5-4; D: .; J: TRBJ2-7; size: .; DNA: TGTGCCAGCAGCTTGGAGGGAGAGGGGGACGAGCAGTACTTC; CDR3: CASSLEGEGDEQYF
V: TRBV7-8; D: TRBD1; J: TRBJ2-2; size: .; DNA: TGTGCCAGCAGCCTCTTAACAGGGGGCGGTTACGGGGAGCTGTTTTTT; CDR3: CASSLLTGGGYGELFF
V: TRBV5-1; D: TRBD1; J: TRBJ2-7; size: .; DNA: TGCGCCAGCAGACAGGGGGTAAAGGACGAGCAGTACTTC; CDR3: CASRQGVKDEQYF
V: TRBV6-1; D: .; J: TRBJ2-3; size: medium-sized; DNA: TGTGCCAGTCTTAGGGCAGGGGGCACAGATACGCAGTATTTT; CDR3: CASLRAGGTDTQYF
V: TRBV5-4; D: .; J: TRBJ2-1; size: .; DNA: TGTGCCAGCAGCCCCACCGACCTAAGACGGGGGAATGAGCAGTTCTTC; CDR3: CASSPTDLRRGNEQFF
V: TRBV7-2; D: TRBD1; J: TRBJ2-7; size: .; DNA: TGTGCCAGCAGCTTGACAGGGGAAGAGCAGTACTTC; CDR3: CASSLTGEEQYF
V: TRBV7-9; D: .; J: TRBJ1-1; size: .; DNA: TGTGCCAGCAGCTTAGAAACTGGCACTGAAGCTTTCTTT; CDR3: CASSLETGTEAFF
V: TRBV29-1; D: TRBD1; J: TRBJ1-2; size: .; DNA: TGCAGGTACAGGGGAAATGGCTACACCTTC; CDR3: CRYRGNGYTF
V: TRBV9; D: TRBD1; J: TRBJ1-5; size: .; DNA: TGTGCCAGCAGCGAAACAGGGGACCCCAATCAGCCCCAGCATTTT; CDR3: CASSETGDPNQPQHF
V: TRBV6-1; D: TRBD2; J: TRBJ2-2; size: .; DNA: TGTGCCAGCAGTAGGAGCGGGACGAACACCGGGGAGCTGTTTTTT; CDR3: CASSRSGTNTGELFF
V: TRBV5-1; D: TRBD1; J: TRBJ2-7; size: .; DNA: TGCGCCAGCAGCTTGGAGGTGACAGGGGGCGAGCAGTACTTC; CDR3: CASSLEVTGGEQYF
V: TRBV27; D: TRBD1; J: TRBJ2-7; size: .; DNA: TGTGCCAGCAGTAACGGACAGGGGACCTACGAGCAGTACTTC; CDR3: CASSNGQGTYEQYF
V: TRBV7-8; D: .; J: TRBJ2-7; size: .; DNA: TGTGCCAGCAGCTTAGCGCAGTACGAGCAGTACTTC; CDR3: CASSLAQYEQYF
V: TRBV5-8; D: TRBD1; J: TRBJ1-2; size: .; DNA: TGTGCCAGCAGCTTGGCAGGGGGCTATGGCTACACCTTC; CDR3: CASSLAGGYGYTF